The T cell receptor (beta chain) under discussion was sequenced for a study of brain T cells in children with intractable seizures. Clones were sequenced by immunoSEQ multiplex PCR, and TCRdb holds only the in-frame ones, with some missing. The sample holds about 340,000 clones, 93% seen once. Time point here: blood from clinic visit 5 months post-surgery; TSC patient then seizure free. V dropped 6 bases and J dropped 4 bases, with 16 bases sitting between them. Germline-derived CDR1 and CDR2 are SGHTS and YDEGEE. This CDR3 comprises 14 residues. This chain links TRBV5-8 with TRBJ2-5, with D possibly matching TRBD2 (5 bases). This receptor was taken from a boy in the first two years of life with tuberous sclerosis and intractable seizures. Sample: peripheral blood, taken roughly 5 months after surgery. The chain's CDR3 is CASTFRGVRETQYF. Here the CDR3 DNA reads TGTGCCAGCACCTTCCGGGGAGTTCGAGAGACCCAGTACTTC.